This T cell receptor (beta chain) was captured by sequencing in a study of cytomegalovirus exposure and HLA in healthy donors. General study results and limits: At a 0.05 false discovery rate, a later analysis found some 17,000 TCR beta sequences to be associated with HLA alleles.

The PCR employed 60 Vbeta primers together with 13 Jbeta primers. TCRdb's table, derived via immunoSEQ multiplex PCR, lists solely in-frame clones and lacks some. The sample consists of 130,000 or so clones, about 77% of them appearing once. As regards this clone: What it recognizes is unknown.

CDR3 length: 17 residues. CDR1 is MNHEY, CDR2 SMNVEV, per germline (reference sequence). V was pared by 0 bases and J by 2 bases, with 10 bases of the junction left unmatched. The TCR sequence derives from a female donor in good health and CMV-seronegative. J is TRBJ2-7 and V is TRBV27; 7 bases are shared with TRBD2. Sequences were obtained from PBMCs. Here the CDR3 reads CASSLSGEAGPTYEQYF. The CDR3 DNA reads as TGTGCCAGCAGTTTATCCGGGGAAGCGGGGCCAACCTACGAGCAGTACTTC.